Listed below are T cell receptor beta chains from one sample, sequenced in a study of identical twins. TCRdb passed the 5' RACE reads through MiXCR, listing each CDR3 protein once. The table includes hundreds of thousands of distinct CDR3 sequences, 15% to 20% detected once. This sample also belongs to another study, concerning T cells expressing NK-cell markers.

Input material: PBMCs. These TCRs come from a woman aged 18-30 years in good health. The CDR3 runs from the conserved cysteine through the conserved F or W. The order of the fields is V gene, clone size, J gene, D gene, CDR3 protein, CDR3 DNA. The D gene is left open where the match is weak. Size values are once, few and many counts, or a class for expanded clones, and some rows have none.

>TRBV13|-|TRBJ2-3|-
CASSGGTATDTQYF
TGTGCCAGCAGCGGGGGGACCGCTACAGATACGCAGTATTTT
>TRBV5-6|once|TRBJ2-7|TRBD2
CASRFSPGTSSSYEQYF
TGTGCCAGCAGATTCTCTCCCGGGACTAGCAGCTCCTACGAGCAGTACTTC
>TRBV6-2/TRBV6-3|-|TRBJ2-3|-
CASSYVRASTDTQYF
TGTGCCAGCAGTTACGTGAGGGCTAGCACAGATACGCAGTATTTT
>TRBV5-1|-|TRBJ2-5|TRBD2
CASSKTSGVGQTQYF
TGCGCCAGCAGCAAGACTAGCGGGGTAGGACAGACCCAGTACTTC
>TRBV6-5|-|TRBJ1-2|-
CASSRGTKGYTF
TGTGCCAGCAGTCGAGGGACAAAGGGCTACACCTTC
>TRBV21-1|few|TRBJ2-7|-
CASSKVPQGEYGASYEQYF
TGTGCCAGCAGCAAAGTCCCCCAGGGGGAGTATGGTGCCTCCTACGAGCAGTACTTC
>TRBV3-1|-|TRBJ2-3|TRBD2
CASSLGALAGGGADTQYF
TGTGCCAGCAGTCTGGGCGCCTTAGCGGGGGGCGGAGCAGATACGCAGTATTTT
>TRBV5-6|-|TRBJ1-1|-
CASSLVRTEAFF
TGTGCCAGCAGCTTGGTAAGGACTGAAGCTTTCTTT
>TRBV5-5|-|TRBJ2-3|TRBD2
CASSTGGPRDTQYF
TGTGCCAGCAGTACGGGGGGGCCGCGAGATACGCAGTATTTT
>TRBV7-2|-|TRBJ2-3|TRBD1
CASSLRTGASTDTQYF
TGTGCCAGCAGCTTAAGGACAGGGGCAAGCACAGATACGCAGTATTTT
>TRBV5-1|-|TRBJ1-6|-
CASSLGLGRIGSPLHF
TGCGCCAGCAGCTTGGGTCTGGGTCGCATCGGTTCACCCCTCCACTTT
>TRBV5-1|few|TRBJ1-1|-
CASSLGEGTTEAFF
TGCGCCAGCAGCTTGGGTGAGGGGACCACTGAAGCTTTCTTT
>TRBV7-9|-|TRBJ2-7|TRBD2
CASSLETSGRALEQYF
TGTGCCAGCAGCTTAGAGACTAGCGGGAGGGCCCTCGAGCAGTACTTC
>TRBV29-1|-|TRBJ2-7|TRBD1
CSVEDGDRESYEQYF
TGCAGCGTTGAAGATGGGGACAGGGAGTCCTACGAGCAGTACTTC
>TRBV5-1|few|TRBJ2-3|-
CASSLDVQPGDTQYF
TGCGCCAGCAGCTTGGATGTTCAGCCAGGGGATACGCAGTATTTT
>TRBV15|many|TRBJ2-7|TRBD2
CATSRASGGYEQYF
TGTGCCACCAGCAGAGCTAGCGGGGGATACGAGCAGTACTTC
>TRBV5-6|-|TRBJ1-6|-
CASSAGTNSPLHF
TGTGCCAGCAGCGCGGGAACAAATTCACCCCTCCACTTT
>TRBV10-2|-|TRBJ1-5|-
CASSESGGVNQPQHF
TGCGCCAGCAGTGAGTCTGGGGGGGTCAATCAGCCCCAGCATTTT
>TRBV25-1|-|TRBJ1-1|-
CASSVSSNTEAFF
TGTGCCAGCAGTGTGTCGTCGAACACTGAAGCTTTCTTT
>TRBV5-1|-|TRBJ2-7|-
CASSLALRSPYEQYF
TGCGCCAGCAGCTTGGCGCTCAGGAGCCCCTACGAGCAGTACTTC
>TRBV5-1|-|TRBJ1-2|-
CASSWGLGGSYGYTF
TGCGCCAGCAGCTGGGGACTTGGGGGAAGCTATGGCTACACCTTC
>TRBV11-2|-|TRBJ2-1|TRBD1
CASSLVEGTGQFF
TGTGCCAGCAGCTTAGTTGAAGGGACAGGACAGTTCTTC
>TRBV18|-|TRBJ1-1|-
CASSPGWANTEAFF
TGTGCCAGCTCACCAGGTTGGGCTAACACTGAAGCTTTCTTT
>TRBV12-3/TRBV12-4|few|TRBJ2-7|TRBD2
CASSTPLGTRNEQYF
TGTGCCAGCAGTACCCCCCTCGGGACTAGGAACGAGCAGTACTTC
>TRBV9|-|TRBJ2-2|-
CASSSQLFTGELFF
TGTGCCAGCAGCTCCCAACTATTCACCGGGGAGCTGTTTTTT
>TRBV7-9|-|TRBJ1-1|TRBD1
CASRTGREAFF
TGTGCCAGCAGGACAGGGCGTGAAGCTTTCTTT
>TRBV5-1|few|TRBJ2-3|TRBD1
CASSLAMTGVTDTQYF
TGCGCCAGCAGCTTGGCAATGACAGGGGTCACAGATACGCAGTATTTT
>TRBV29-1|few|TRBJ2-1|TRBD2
CSVEGGDEQFF
TGCAGCGTTGAGGGAGGGGATGAGCAGTTCTTC
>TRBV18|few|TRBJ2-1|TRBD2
CASSPPAGEGGEQFF
TGTGCCAGCTCACCACCAGCGGGAGAGGGCGGTGAGCAGTTCTTC
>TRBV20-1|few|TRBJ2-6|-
CSASTGPGANVLTF
TGCAGTGCCAGCACAGGGCCAGGGGCCAACGTCCTGACTTTC
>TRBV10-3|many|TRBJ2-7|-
CAIRRGGDSYEQYF
TGTGCCATCAGGCGCGGGGGCGATTCCTACGAGCAGTACTTC
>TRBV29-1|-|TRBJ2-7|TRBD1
CSGRQGYEQYF
TGCAGCGGCCGACAGGGCTACGAGCAGTACTTC
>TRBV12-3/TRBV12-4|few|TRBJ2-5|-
CASSRLAAETQYF
TGTGCCAGCAGTCGTCTGGCTGCAGAGACCCAGTACTTC
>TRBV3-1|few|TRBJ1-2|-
CASSQGPTGPDF
TGTGCCAGCAGCCAAGGGCCTACCGGGCCAGACTTC
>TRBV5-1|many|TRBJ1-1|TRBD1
CASSVTLGTGGPNTEAFF
TGCGCCAGCAGCGTCACTTTGGGGACAGGGGGCCCGAACACTGAAGCTTTCTTT
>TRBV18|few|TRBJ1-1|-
CASSPPSRGDTEAFF
TGTGCCAGCTCACCACCCTCCCGGGGTGACACTGAAGCTTTCTTT
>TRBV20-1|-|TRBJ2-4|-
CSARDLTKNIQYF
TGCAGTGCTAGAGATCTGACCAAAAACATTCAGTACTTC
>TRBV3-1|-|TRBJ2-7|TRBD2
CASSPRGENEQYF
TGTGCCAGCAGCCCACGGGGGGAGAACGAGCAGTACTTC
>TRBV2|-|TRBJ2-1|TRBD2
CASSELAGGNEQFF
TGTGCCAGCAGTGAATTAGCGGGAGGTAATGAGCAGTTCTTC
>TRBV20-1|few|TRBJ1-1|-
CSAPERRTSPEAFF
TGCAGTGCCCCGGAGAGGAGGACCAGCCCTGAAGCTTTCTTT